This T cell receptor beta chain is drawn from a study of T cells in localized non-small cell lung cancer. TCRdb's copy holds only in-frame clones and misses some; the assay was immunoSEQ multiplex PCR. The table shows over 15,000 clones, with roughly nine tenths occurring only once. Whole-study findings and limits: Of the top 100 tumor clones, median around 62 were in adjacent lung, approximately 30 among its top 100. Because sequencing included only one region (of the tumor), heterogeneity remains possible. Clonality peaked in uninvolved adjacent lung rather than tumor. Longer survival (overall) was linked to higher T cell density in blood.

About this clone itself: The target antigen is unknown.

Germline trimming cut 10 bases from V and 2 bases from J; bases unmatched to any gene: 8. This CDR3 region has 14 residues. Germline V gives CDR1 MNHNS, CDR2 SASEGT. The chain links TRBV6-1 to TRBJ2-7; 10 bases align to TRBD2. The specimen was peripheral blood, collected before any cancer treatment. This clonotype was obtained from a woman between 35 and 70 years old with stage I lung adenocarcinoma. CDR3 bases: TGTGCCACCTGGACTAGCGGACAAACCTACGAGCAGTACTTC. This gives the protein CATWTSGQTYEQYF.